This T cell receptor (beta chain) was recovered during a study of T cells in tuberculosis. About the research overall: T cells were selected with CD1B tetramers loaded with glucose monomycolate. Samples predate treatment or fall within its first 7 days.

About this clone itself: Its cognate antigen is unknown.

The data were produced by immunoSEQ multiplex PCR, yet TCRdb's version contains in-frame clones alone and is incomplete. The top ten hold more than 1.4% of the sample, which has about 49,000 clones, 90% to 95% seen once. Regarding the study as a whole: Active tuberculosis patients had shorter CDR3-alpha; the beta difference was nonsignificant.

This CDR3 is built from 14 residues. Germline-derived CDR1 and CDR2 are SGHTA and FQGNSA. V lost 4 bases to trimming and J lost 3 bases; unmatched junction nucleotides: 4. Specified time point: new active TB diagnosis, blood taken before or within 7 days of starting treatment. Unsorted cryopreserved PBMC were sequenced, averaging around 100,000 T cells per clinical donor. Sequenced here: PBMCs, sampled at tuberculosis diagnosis. The rearrangement links TRBV7-2 to TRBJ2-7, with 9 bases aligning to TRBD1. The receptor was isolated from an adult with tuberculosis. The CDR3, as DNA: TGTGCCAGCAGCTCGGACAGGGGCGTCTACGAGCAGTACTTC. This codes for CASSSDRGVYEQYF.